These T cell receptor beta chains were read from a single sample in a study of cytomegalovirus exposure and HLA in healthy donors. Libraries were prepared by immunoSEQ multiplex PCR; TCRdb keeps only in-frame clonotypes and omits some of them. Seen here are 90,000 to 150,000 clones, 85% to 90% observed once, and the top ten hold more than 5%. Sequenced sample: PBMCs. Receptors originate from a woman aged 18 to 35 in good health and CMV-seropositive. Each CDR3 is given with its conserved first and last residue. A D gene is named only where the DNA matches it firmly. Clone sizes are given selectively: once, few, many, or a class where the clone is expanded.

NA | TRBD1 | TRBJ2-7 | TRBV6-5 | CASRWTGDYEQYF | TGTGCCAGCAGGTGGACAGGGGACTACGAGCAGTACTTC
once | NA | TRBJ1-1 | TRBV6-5 | CASNEAANTEAFF | TGTGCCAGCAACGAGGCGGCGAACACTGAAGCTTTCTTT
NA | TRBD1 | TRBJ1-1 | TRBV5-6 | CASSSGGPPEAFF | TGTGCCAGCAGCTCAGGGGGCCCCCCTGAAGCTTTCTTT
NA | NA | TRBJ1-1 | TRBV5-6 | CASSLVFEDTEAFF | TGTGCCAGCAGCTTGGTCTTTGAGGACACTGAAGCTTTCTTT
NA | TRBD1 | TRBJ1-4 | TRBV18 | CASSLTGGTNEKLFF | TGTGCCAGCTCATTAACAGGGGGCACTAATGAAAAACTGTTTTTT
once | NA | TRBJ2-3 | TRBV5-1 | CASSLRGTSTDTQYF | TGCGCCAGCAGCTTGCGCGGGACTAGCACAGATACGCAGTATTTT
NA | NA | TRBJ1-1 | TRBV7-8 | CASSLREGRDTEAFF | TGTGCCAGCAGCTTGCGAGAAGGGCGGGACACTGAAGCTTTCTTT
NA | TRBD2 | TRBJ2-2 | TRBV7-9 | CASLPSGSGGELFF | TGTGCCAGCCTGCCGAGCGGGAGTGGCGGGGAGCTGTTTTTT
NA | TRBD2 | TRBJ2-7 | TRBV5-4 | CASSLAAAGDSSYEQYF | TGTGCCAGCAGCTTGGCCGCAGCGGGGGATAGCTCCTACGAGCAGTACTTC
NA | NA | TRBJ1-5 | TRBV4-1 | CASSQARNREHQPQHF | TGCGCCAGCAGCCAAGCGCGGAACAGGGAACATCAGCCCCAGCATTTT
NA | TRBD2 | TRBJ2-1 | TRBV27 | CASSPLAGAAYNEQFF | TGTGCCAGCAGTCCGCTAGCGGGGGCGGCCTACAATGAGCAGTTCTTC
NA | NA | TRBJ2-7 | TRBV7-9 | CASSFTGSSYEQYF | TGTGCCAGCAGCTTTACCGGGAGCTCCTACGAGCAGTACTTC
once | NA | TRBJ2-2 | TRBV7-9 | CASSSPTGANTGELFF | TGTGCCAGCAGCTCCCCAACGGGGGCGAACACCGGGGAGCTGTTTTTT
NA | NA | TRBJ2-3 | TRBV11-3 | CASSPRSGISTDTQYF | TGTGCCAGCAGCCCGCGTAGCGGAATTAGCACAGATACGCAGTATTTT
NA | TRBD2 | TRBJ2-7 | TRBV9 | CASSPRTGGSSYEQYF | TGTGCCAGCAGCCCGAGAACTGGCGGGAGCTCCTACGAGCAGTACTTC
NA | NA | TRBJ1-3 | TRBV6-5 | CASSRVRSGNTIYF | TGTGCCAGCAGTAGAGTCCGCTCTGGAAACACCATATATTTT
NA | TRBD1 | TRBJ1-1 | TRBV5-4 | CASSLEQGGTEAFF | TGTGCCAGCAGCTTGGAACAGGGGGGCACTGAAGCTTTCTTT
once | NA | TRBJ1-2 | TRBV7-9 | CASSPPTGGNYGYTF | TGTGCCAGCAGCCCACCTACCGGCGGGAACTATGGCTACACCTTC
NA | NA | TRBJ1-2 | TRBV12-5 | CASGTMTVYGYTF | TGTGCTAGTGGAACCATGACAGTGTATGGCTACACCTTC
NA | TRBD1 | TRBJ1-2 | TRBV11-3 | CASSPRDRDGYTF | TGTGCCAGCAGCCCCAGGGACAGGGATGGCTACACCTTC
NA | TRBD1 | TRBJ1-1 | TRBV10-3 | CAIRRDRGDTEAFF | TGTGCCATCCGAAGGGACAGGGGAGACACTGAAGCTTTCTTT
once | NA | TRBJ2-3 | TRBV19 | CASSVTGSDTQYF | TGTGCCAGTAGTGTAACAGGATCAGATACGCAGTATTTT
few | NA | TRBJ1-6 | TRBV10-3 | CAISAAGPDSPLHF | TGTGCCATCAGTGCTGCAGGGCCCGATTCACCCCTCCACTTT
NA | TRBD2 | TRBJ2-5 | TRBV9 | CASSVGNLAGGLQETQYF | TGTGCCAGCAGCGTAGGGAACTTGGCGGGAGGGCTACAAGAGACCCAGTACTTC
NA | TRBD1 | TRBJ1-2 | TRBV7-9 | CASSDGTGGLGYGYTF | TGTGCCAGCAGCGACGGGACAGGGGGCCTGGGCTATGGCTACACCTTC
few | TRBD1 | TRBJ1-1 | TRBV18 | CASSQWTGEAFF | TGTGCCAGCTCACAATGGACAGGAGAAGCTTTCTTT
NA | NA | TRBJ2-1 | TRBV2 | CASSDSRESHNEQFF | TGTGCCAGCAGTGATTCGAGGGAGAGTCACAATGAGCAGTTCTTC
NA | NA | TRBJ2-1 | TRBV7-9 | CASSSPPGYEQFF | TGTGCCAGCAGCTCTCCCCCGGGTTATGAGCAGTTCTTC
NA | TRBD1 | TRBJ1-1 | TRBV29-1 | CSVSRDRGTEAFF | TGCAGCGTTTCCCGGGACAGGGGAACTGAAGCTTTCTTT
NA | TRBD2 | TRBJ2-1 | TRBV11-2 | CASSYSGGAVYYNEQFF | TGTGCCAGCAGCTATAGCGGGGGGGCCGTGTATTACAATGAGCAGTTCTTC
NA | TRBD2 | TRBJ2-2 | TRBV7-2 | CASRRRLASTGELFF | TGTGCCAGCAGGCGGCGACTAGCCTCGACCGGGGAGCTGTTTTTT
NA | NA | TRBJ2-1 | TRBV7-2 | CASSPDYSSYNEQFF | TGTGCCAGCAGCCCGGACTATAGCTCCTACAATGAGCAGTTCTTC
NA | NA | TRBJ1-5 | TRBV6-1 | CASIAGRINQPQHF | TGTGCCAGCATTGCCGGGAGGATAAATCAGCCCCAGCATTTT
NA | NA | TRBJ2-7 | TRBV11-2 | CASSFRQAPGYEQYF | TGTGCCAGCAGCTTTCGACAGGCCCCGGGGTACGAGCAGTACTTC
NA | TRBD2 | TRBJ2-1 | TRBV19 | CASSRTSGIKNEQFF | TGTGCCAGTAGTAGGACTAGCGGGATCAAGAATGAGCAGTTCTTC
NA | NA | TRBJ1-2 | TRBV9 | CASSADYGYTF | TGTGCCAGCAGCGCTGACTATGGCTACACCTTC
once | NA | TRBJ2-1 | TRBV7-8 | CASSLFGLLSGGWSNEQFF | TGTGCCAGCAGCTTATTCGGACTACTAAGTGGGGGATGGAGCAATGAGCAGTTCTTC
NA | TRBD1 | TRBJ1-2 | TRBV27 | CASRRTGMPNGYTF | TGTGCCAGCAGACGGACAGGGATGCCCAATGGCTACACCTTC
NA | NA | TRBJ1-2 | TRBV6-5 | CASTKQGSYGYTF | TGTGCCAGCACCAAACAGGGTAGCTATGGCTACACCTTC
NA | NA | TRBJ1-5 | TRBV6-1 | CASMVAGNQPQHF | TGTGCCAGCATGGTGGCCGGCAATCAGCCCCAGCATTTT
once | NA | TRBJ1-5 | TRBV5-6 | CASSLASGKGQPQHF | TGTGCCAGCAGCTTGGCGTCGGGGAAAGGTCAGCCCCAGCATTTT
NA | TRBD2 | TRBJ2-3 | TRBV30 | CAWTAWTSGGRSADTQYF | TGTGCCTGGACTGCCTGGACTAGCGGGGGCCGGAGTGCAGATACGCAGTATTTT
NA | NA | TRBJ2-7 | TRBV25-1 | CASSEFILVGEQYF | TGTGCCAGCAGTGAATTCATCCTAGTCGGCGAGCAGTACTTC
NA | TRBD1 | TRBJ2-7 | TRBV7-6 | CASSPGQGLEQYF | TGTGCCAGCAGCCCAGGACAGGGACTCGAGCAGTACTTC
NA | NA | TRBJ1-5 | TRBV27 | CASSLSMAGQIFSNQPQHF | TGTGCCAGCAGTTTATCAATGGCGGGTCAGATTTTTAGCAATCAGCCCCAGCATTTT
NA | TRBD2 | TRBJ2-2 | TRBV7-9 | CASSLRERTGELFF | TGTGCCAGCAGCTTGCGGGAGCGCACCGGGGAGCTGTTTTTT
NA | NA | TRBJ2-7 | TRBV6-6 | CASSLIRGYEQYF | TGTGCCAGCAGTTTAATAAGGGGCTACGAGCAGTACTTC
NA | NA | TRBJ1-2 | TRBV7-2 | CASSLGGGNRGYTF | TGTGCCAGCAGCTTAGGAGGGGGAAACAGGGGCTACACCTTC
NA | TRBD1 | TRBJ1-2 | TRBV4-2 | CASSQEGQGSYGYTF | TGTGCCAGCAGCCAAGAGGGACAGGGGAGCTATGGCTACACCTTC
NA | NA | TRBJ1-6 | TRBV15 | CATSFGASYNSPLHF | TGTGCCACCAGCTTTGGGGCCTCCTATAATTCACCCCTCCACTTT
NA | NA | TRBJ1-4 | TRBV6-1 | CASKFTQGIEEKLFF | TGTGCCAGCAAATTTACCCAGGGCATAGAGGAAAAACTGTTTTTT
NA | TRBD2 | TRBJ2-3 | TRBV4-3 | CASSQTSGSGNTQYF | TGCGCCAGCAGCCAAACTAGCGGGAGTGGAAATACGCAGTATTTT
NA | NA | TRBJ1-1 | TRBV9 | CASSVEFAGQAFF | TGTGCCAGCAGCGTAGAATTTGCGGGTCAAGCTTTCTTT
NA | TRBD1 | TRBJ2-3 | TRBV5-1 | CASSYNGDRGHGTQYF | TGCGCCAGCAGTTACAACGGGGACAGGGGGCACGGTACGCAGTATTTT
NA | NA | TRBJ1-3 | TRBV9 | CASSEDWSSGNTIYF | TGTGCCAGCAGCGAGGACTGGAGCTCTGGAAACACCATATATTTT
once | NA | TRBJ2-4 | TRBV7-2 | CASSLQSGITKNIQYF | TGTGCCAGCAGCTTGCAAAGCGGTATTACCAAAAACATTCAGTACTTC
NA | TRBD2 | TRBJ2-7 | TRBV4-3 | CASSQAPSGSYEQYF | TGCGCCAGCAGCCAAGCCCCTAGCGGGAGCTACGAGCAGTACTTC
NA | NA | TRBJ2-2 | TRBV7-8 | CASRPSGAANTGELFF | TGTGCCAGCAGGCCATCAGGGGCTGCGAACACCGGGGAGCTGTTTTTT
NA | TRBD1 | TRBJ1-6 | TRBV27 | CASSFLLGTGDNSPLHF | TGTGCCAGCAGTTTCCTCCTTGGGACAGGGGACAATTCACCCCTCCACTTT